This TCR beta chain was captured in a study of cytomegalovirus exposure and HLA in healthy donors (dated 2017 in TCRdb). At the level of the whole study: An earlier analysis of 587 of the donors reported approximately 260 Gb of sequence data and 117 million unique TCR beta sequences obtained from 150 million to 200 million T cells. In a later genetic analysis, genome-wide SNP genotypes for about 65% of the roughly 670 donors were used, and that subset was treated as a discovery cohort. Besides the first cohort of more than 650 subjects, a separate validation cohort made up of over a hundred different subjects was used. The T cell repertoires of 700 or so subjects were profiled by immunosequencing and related to cytomegalovirus serostatus. The number of typed donors differed by locus: roughly 629-640 for A, B, C, DRB1 and DQB1; some 540 for DQA1; 600 to 610 for DPA1; and 450 to 480 for DPB1. HLA typing covered class I and class II loci at four-digit resolution. All discovery cohort repertoires had been generated on a single sequencing platform. Donor age, sex, ethnicity and CMV serostatus were collected together with the repertoire data. An earlier analysis of approximately 640 of the donors applied high-throughput TCR beta sequencing to assess whether each TCR beta V gene segment acted as functional or pseudogenic. The aim of the study was to test whether cataloging public T cell receptors could identify signatures of past pathogen exposure. Across approximately 400 genotyped donors of the cohort, an average of roughly 250,000 unique TCR beta nucleotide sequences per donor were sequenced, and approximately 17% of those sequences were non-productive. About 330 gigabases of sequencing data and approximately 91 million unique TCR sequences made up an early release that covered about 640 HLA-typed donors. The study combined high-throughput TCR immunosequencing, statistical association of individual TCRs with disease status, and machine learning to predict cytomegalovirus infection status. Of the roughly 400 genotyped donors, approximately 83% fell in the genetic ancestry cluster associated with self-reported Caucasian donors. A later analysis re-analyzed previously published TCR beta repertoires from hundreds of donors and added high-resolution HLA genotyping to study TCR occurrence patterns. Because of strong linkage in the cohort, five DR-DQ haplotypes were treated as single units for association and clustering. Rather than drawing on any new phenotypic data, the later analysis identified candidate immune exposures from TCR beta sequences and the way those sequences occurred across donors.

This clone was seen a handful of times. Its binding antigen is unknown. Base-call qualities are not available, and no considerably larger clone is one nucleotide away. The cohort comprised hundreds of healthy bone marrow donors. All cohort members were sampled while nominally healthy, although unrecorded immune exposures were likely present. The donor tested CMV seropositive and was one of the 289 seropositive cohort members. Each donor provided a peripheral blood sample, and peripheral blood mononuclear cells were used for TCR beta sequencing. Genomic DNA extraction from the blood cell samples was performed with the Qiagen DNeasy Blood Extraction Kit. Paper-wide results and their limitations: Because some donors lacked HLA typing at each locus, the association tests relied only on the typed subset. A total of 150 or so TCR beta chains were listed by the study as associated with cytomegalovirus. When HLA alleles, especially DR and DQ, strongly co-occurred, TCR associations were difficult to assign to individual alleles. A few of the identified cytomegalovirus-associated TCR beta chains were confirmed in vitro to be specific for cytomegalovirus antigens. In a later genetic analysis, fewer N-insertions in productive TCRs were reported among donors in an Asian-associated ancestry cluster than the roughly 700-donor mean. The only immune exposure information available for the cohort was CMV serostatus. The authors suggested that the approach could potentially be extended to other disease states and immunological phenotypes. The earlier analysis of around 600 of the donors excluded 15 to 20 rarely observed V segments, including chromosome 9 orphons, because counts were too low. A further reported finding was that TCR beta sequences accurately predicted the HLA-A and HLA-B alleles for most subjects in the first cohort. In this cohort, only TCR beta chains were sequenced, and detectable features were limited by the absence of alpha or paired-chain data. Linkage disequilibrium might explain the correlated functional status among segregating V segments, but an unknown experimental factor could not be excluded. A later analysis reported that several top co-occurrence clusters appeared linked to parvovirus B19, influenza, CMV and Epstein-Barr virus. A later analysis associated about 17,000 TCR beta sequences with specific HLA alleles at a false discovery rate of 0.05. Some IMGT-functional V segments, including TRBV6-2 and TRBV6-3, could not be distinguished by the 87-base-pair reads and were therefore excluded. Presence/absence analyses assumed roughly uniform sequencing depth across donors, an assumption that may not hold. The classifier was reported to diagnose cytomegalovirus status with high specificity and sensitivity in both the original cohort and the validation cohort. Most CMV-associated TCR beta chains appeared to be HLA-restricted in a later analysis, and the HLA associations seemed to be driven largely by CMV exposure. Broadly in line with IMGT annotations, most TCR beta V segments showed up in productive rearrangements about 87% or about 30% of the time in an earlier analysis of 587 of the donors. In a later analysis, the rate of TCR association differed among HLA loci, with DRB1 alleles having the most associated TCRs and HLA-C alleles having the fewest. A later genetic analysis associated a missense DCLRE1C variant with V-gene and J-gene trimming of TCR beta chains, and an independent cohort replicated the association. In a later analysis, HLA-associated TCR beta chains showed more clonal expansion and lower generation probabilities than non-associated chains that were equally common. A cluster of highly shared sequence variants was judged likely to represent a technical artifact of the sequencing pipeline. Most TCR sequences were observed very rarely across donors, whereas some public TCRs were present in many individuals.

Receptor libraries were prepared by the immunoSEQ multiplex PCR assay. A mixture of 60 forward primers for TCR Vbeta segments and 13 reverse primers for TCR Jbeta segments was used in the multiplex PCR. The CDR3 region of rearranged TCR beta genes was amplified from genomic DNA by a multiplex PCR assay. The Illumina HiSeq System was used to sequence the amplified TCR beta libraries as 87-base-pair reads. Turning to the authors' computational methods: A later analysis tallied 75 million to 95 million unique TCR beta chains across the approximately 670 repertoires, and some 10 million of those chains were shared by two or more donors. To remove PCR and sequencing errors, raw reads were error-corrected and collapsed into unique sequences using a nearest-neighbor algorithm that merged closely related sequences. CDR3 sequences were aligned to IMGT reference sequences to assign V, D and J gene segments. Each retained sequence needed at least a six-nucleotide match to both a V gene segment and a J gene segment. A rearrangement counted as productive if the CDR3 had no stop codons and remained in frame with V and J, and every other rearrangement counted as non-productive. Following IMGT convention, CDR3 was defined as the stretch from the second conserved V-encoded cysteine to the conserved J-encoded phenylalanine. Sequences without an unambiguous match to a single V gene segment were excluded from the earlier analysis of approximately 600 of the donors. In an earlier analysis of around 590 of the donors, a V segment was called functional when productive rearrangements were above 56.7%, and segregating when the standard deviation between donors exceeded 5%. A statistical classification framework was built to diagnose cytomegalovirus status from the catalog of TCR beta chain sequences. A later analysis assigned V and J genes by comparing TCR nucleotide sequences with IMGT/GENE-DB human TR gene sequences. A later analysis assigned CDR3 sequences and most-parsimonious VDJ recombination scenarios with the TCRdist pipeline. In a later analysis, each TCR beta chain was defined by its CDR3 amino acid sequence together with its V-gene family, and reads lacking a unique V-gene family were excluded. A later analysis removed nearly 600 highly shared, low-generation-probability nucleotide sequences to deal with suspected cross-contamination and a sequencing artifact. A later analysis calculated a clonal expansion index for each public chain from normalized within-repertoire ranks of inferred template counts. A later analysis computed generation probabilities with a VDJ recombination model fitted to out-of-frame rearrangements, and checked the results against IGoR. Hypergeometric tests were used in a later analysis to score TCR-TCR, TCR-HLA and TCR-CMV co-occurrence, with a repertoire-size bias correction applied to the TCR pairs. To estimate false discovery rates, a later analysis permuted the HLA or CMV assignments 20 times. In a later analysis, co-occurring TCRs were grouped with DBSCAN, and TCRdist sequence similarity was added when clustering was performed within HLA-allele-positive subsets. Co-occurrence clustering excluded repertoires with fewer than 30,000 or more than 120,000 public chains, plus five with anomalous nucleotide sharing. The table comes from immuneACCESS by way of TCRdb, which keeps in-frame sequences with V and J called. Part of the clones is missing from these tables; in studies checked, under half for an unresolved V gene and the rest for unknown reasons. The V and J calls and clone size are taken from that table; D and trimming were inferred from the DNA. In this sample the table shows 150,000 to 200,000 clones, roughly 76% of which occur a single time. The ten largest account for approximately 5% of the sample.

CDR1 is given as SQVTM and CDR2 as ANQGSEA, both from the germline V gene. From its cysteine to its phenylalanine, the CDR3 spans 10 amino acids. The CDR3 DNA has 30 bases and is translated from base 1. After removal of 7 bases from V and 10 bases from J, the junction retains 6 bases not matched to a gene. The rearrangement combines TRBV29-1 with TRBJ1-1; the junction holds 7 bases that match TRBD1. Sequences were obtained from PBMCs. This sequence was found in a woman aged 18-29 years in good health and CMV-seropositive. The DNA sequence reads TGCAGCGCCCTGACAGGGAGAGCTTTCTTT. It encodes CSALTGRAFF.